These 32 T cell receptor beta chains were sequenced from one sample in a study of blood T cell repertoires in COVID-19. Generated by immunoSEQ multiplex PCR, the TCRdb table keeps only in-frame clones and is missing some. The table lists some 90,000 clones, approximately 87% of them singletons. Sequenced: peripheral blood. The origin of the receptors is a human donor in a cohort sampled during active COVID-19.

V gene TRBV10-2 combines with J gene TRBJ1-1, with D tentatively TRBD1 (5 bases). The V end lost 6 bases, the J end lost 5 bases, and 19 bases lay between the germline ends. CDR3 length: 15 residues. Per the germline V gene, CDR1 is WSHSY and CDR2 is SAAADI. CDR3 sequence: CASRAAGTGLTEAFF. CDR3 sequence (DNA): TGCGCCAGCAGAGCGGCGGGAACAGGACTGACTGAAGCTTTCTTT.

V is TRBV6-4 and J is TRBJ2-7; the D gene is possibly TRBD2 (6 bases). The germline V gene encodes CDR1 MRHNA and CDR2 SNTAGT. The ends were cut back, 2 bases at V and 9 bases at J, with 14 bases in the middle. The CDR3 is made up of 13 amino acids. The CDR3 DNA is TGTGCCAGCAGTGACGGACCCGCGGGGAGGCAGTACTTC. This sequence encodes CASSDGPAGRQYF.

The chain combines TRBV10-3 with TRBJ1-1; no firm D call. The CDR3 extends over 14 amino acids. Germline V gene data show CDR1 as ENHRY and CDR2 as SYGVKD. V was trimmed by 2 bases and J by 0 bases, leaving 7 bases between them. CDR3 coding DNA: TGTGCCATCAGTGAGATTCAGGTGAACACTGAAGCTTTCTTT. Protein: CAISEIQVNTEAFF.

This clone was observed a few times. The rearrangement joins TRBV5-6 to TRBJ2-1; D call uncertain. V was clipped by 3 bases and J by 6 bases, with 16 bases between them. This CDR3 region has 15 residues. Germline values: CDR1 SGHDT, CDR2 YYEEEE. The CDR3 DNA reads as TGTGCCAGCAGCTCCCCACACTACGGGTCCAATGAGCAGTTCTTC. It translates to CASSSPHYGSNEQFF.

This clone was recorded a few times. J is TRBJ1-1 and V is TRBV10-3; the match to TRBD1 covers 7 bases. The germline V gene has CDR1 ENHRY and CDR2 SYGVKD. The CDR3 runs 14 residues. The trim removed 2 bases at V and 3 bases at J, leaving 3 bases unmatched. The CDR3 sequence is CAISERQGDTEAFF. CDR3 coding DNA: TGTGCCATCAGTGAGCGACAGGGAGACACTGAAGCTTTCTTT.

This sequence joins TRBV5-1 and TRBJ2-7, with a weak D call TRBD2 (5 bases). The CDR3 contains 15 residues. With 0 bases removed from V and 0 bases from J, the gap between germline ends came to 10 bases. The germline V gene has CDR1 SGHRS and CDR2 YFSETQ. CDR3 nucleotide sequence: TGCGCCAGCAGCTTGGCCGGAGGATACTCCTACGAGCAGTACTTC. Its protein product is CASSLAGGYSYEQYF.

This clone was seen a handful of times. The chain joins TRBV6-2 or TRBV6-3 to TRBJ2-7; D uncertain. This CDR3 has 15 amino acids. Per the germline V gene, CDR1 is MNHEY and CDR2 is SVGEGT. The ends were cut back, 6 bases at V and 2 bases at J, with 17 bases in the middle. CDR3 nucleotides: TGTGCCAGCAGCGGGTTCCGGCAGGTGGCCTACGAGCAGTACTTC. It specifies CASSGFRQVAYEQYF.

The chain recombines TRBV6-5 with TRBJ2-1; a weak D match, TRBD2 (7 bases). Germline V gene sequence: CDR1 MNHEY, CDR2 SVGAGI. The CDR3 has 15 amino acids. V lost 6 bases to trimming and J lost 4 bases, with 16 bases between them. This CDR3 is CASRLGGASYNEQFF. CDR3 sequence (DNA): TGTGCCAGCAGATTAGGGGGGGCCTCGTACAATGAGCAGTTCTTC.

This chain links TRBV10-2 with TRBJ2-5; TRBD1 aligns across 8 bases. Germline CDR1 is WSHSY and CDR2 is SAAADI. With V trimmed by 0 bases and J by 4 bases, 10 bases remained unmatched. The CDR3 length is 17 residues. CDR3 in amino acids: CASSESMAGGQGETQYF. The CDR3 bases are TGCGCCAGCAGTGAGTCGATGGCAGGGGGCCAGGGAGAGACCCAGTACTTC.

The V gene is TRBV30, the J gene TRBJ1-1, with D perhaps matching TRBD1 (6 bases). The germline V and J ends were trimmed by 1 base and 3 bases, with 9 bases remaining between them. This CDR3 has 13 residues. Germline V lookup: CDR1 GTSNPN, CDR2 SVGIG (reference sequence). CDR3 bases: TGTGCCTGGAGTGGGGGGCCACACACTGAAGCTTTCTTT. Translation: CAWSGGPHTEAFF. Looking up the rest from reference TRBV30 and TRBJ1-1 gives the full variable domain: SQTIHQWPATLVQPVGSPLSLECTVEGTSNPNLYWYRQAAGRGLQLLFYSVGIGQISSEVPQNLSASRPQDRQFILSSKKLLLSDSGFYLCAWSGGPHTEAFFGQGTRLTVV.

The V and J genes are TRBV6-5 and TRBJ1-1; D not resolved. V lost 4 bases to trimming and J lost 0 bases, with 15 bases between them. CDR1 is MNHEY and CDR2 is SVGAGI in the germline V gene. The CDR3 runs to 16 residues. The CDR3 region is CASSFDPVSVNTEAFF. As DNA, the CDR3 is TGTGCCAGCAGTTTCGATCCAGTCTCCGTGAACACTGAAGCTTTCTTT.

The V gene is TRBV4-2, the J gene TRBJ2-7, with TRBD1 as a possible D gene (5 bases). Between the trimmed V and J ends, which lost 0 bases and 5 bases, there was a span of 17 bases. Germline CDR1 reads LGHNA; CDR2 reads YNFKEQ. The CDR3 has 16 amino acids. CDR3 bases: TGTGCCAGCAGCCAAGAGTGGGCAGGGATATTGAACGAGCAGTACTTC. Amino acids: CASSQEWAGILNEQYF.

The V gene is TRBV19, the J gene TRBJ1-2, with 9 bases aligning to TRBD1. Germline values: CDR1 LNHDA, CDR2 SQIVND (reference sequence). The V gene end was trimmed by 5 bases and the J gene end by 7 bases; junction bases not matched to a gene: 8. The CDR3 is 14 amino acids. The CDR3 is CASSQQGAGFGYTF. CDR3 DNA sequence: TGTGCCAGTAGTCAACAGGGGGCGGGCTTTGGCTACACCTTC.

The V and J genes are TRBV6-2 or TRBV6-3 and TRBJ2-3, with 11 bases fitting TRBD2. CDR1 is MNHEY and CDR2 is SVGEGT in the germline V gene. The ends lost 4 bases at V and 1 base at J; junction bases unmatched: 10. This CDR3 is 18 amino acids long. CDR3 sequence reads: CASSSASGGIPRTDTQYF. DNA for the CDR3: TGTGCCAGCAGTTCGGCTAGCGGGGGGATTCCGCGCACAGATACGCAGTATTTT.

This rearrangement joins TRBV5-1 to TRBJ1-3; D remains ambiguous. V shed 4 bases and J shed 0 bases, with 11 bases lying between them. There are 15 residues in the CDR3. Germline CDR1 is SGHRS and CDR2 is YFSETQ. This CDR3 is CASSPGRDSGNTIYF. For the CDR3, the DNA is TGCGCCAGCAGCCCTGGACGGGACTCTGGAAACACCATATATTTT.

The V call is TRBV24-1, the J call TRBJ2-3; D may be TRBD2 (5 bases). Trimming took off 6 bases at V and 0 bases at J, with 12 bases between the two ends. The CDR3 extends over 15 amino acids. CDR1 is KGHDR and CDR2 is SFDVKD in the germline V gene. The CDR3 protein is CATSPGLASTDTQYF. The DNA of the CDR3 is TGTGCCACCAGTCCAGGACTCGCTAGCACAGATACGCAGTATTTT.

This clone was seen just once. The CDR3 reads CASSLLGLAGTVLGETQYF. The CDR3 DNA reads as TGTGCCAGCAGCTTACTGGGACTAGCGGGGACCGTCTTGGGGGAGACCCAGTACTTC. The chain links TRBV7-2 to TRBJ2-5, with 13 bases matching TRBD2. V lost 2 bases and J lost 5; bases outside the gene matches: 14. CDR1 and CDR2 (germline): SGHTA, FQGNSA. The CDR3 runs 19 residues.

The CDR3 coding sequence is TGTGCCATCAGTGACCCGGGACAGTTCTCCTACGAGCAGTACTTC. Encoded protein: CAISDPGQFSYEQYF. The rearrangement uses TRBV10-3 and TRBJ2-7; 7 nucleotides agree with TRBD1. Trimming took 3 bases from V and 0 from J; bases not matched to a gene: 5. The germline gives CDR1 ENHRY, CDR2 SYGVKD. CDR3 length: 15 amino acids.

The chain carries TRBV2 and TRBJ2-5; tentative D call: TRBD1 (5 bases). Trimming cost V 7 bases and J 2 bases, with 11 bases left between them. CDR1 and CDR2 (germline): SNHLY, FYNNEI. The CDR3 runs to 13 residues. CDR3: CASNQGRQETQYF. The CDR3 DNA follows: TGTGCCAGCAACCAGGGTAGGCAAGAGACCCAGTACTTC. Filled out from reference TRBV2 and TRBJ2-5, the complete variable domain reads EPEVTQTPSHQVTQMGQEVILRCVPISNHLYFYWYRQILGQKVEFLVSFYNNEISEKSEIFDDQFSVERPDGSNFTLKIRSTKLEDSAMYFCASNQGRQETQYFGPGTRLLVL.

This clone was recorded many times. The chain recombines TRBV9 with TRBJ1-2; a weak D match, TRBD1 (6 bases). Germline V gives CDR1 SGDLS, CDR2 YYNGEE. This CDR3 has 13 amino acids. V was shortened by 0 bases and J by 8 bases, with 11 bases between the two germline ends. The CDR3 DNA reads as TGTGCCAGCAGCGTAGCTCCAGGGGAGGGCTACACCTTC. It encodes CASSVAPGEGYTF.

This chain connects TRBV19 to TRBJ1-1; the D gene is possibly TRBD1 (6 bases). The CDR3 sequence is 16 residues long. CDR1 is LNHDA, CDR2 SQIVND, per germline (reference sequence). Trimming left V 3 bases short and J 5 bases short, with 19 bases between. Here the CDR3 reads CASSMVSGGAVTEAFF. CDR3 nucleotides: TGTGCCAGTAGTATGGTTTCGGGGGGCGCGGTGACTGAAGCTTTCTTT.

This clone was seen just once. V usage is TRBV3-1 (or the pseudogene TRBV3-2) and J usage is TRBJ1-4; D is possibly TRBD1 (6 bases). V gave up 1 base and J gave up 8 bases, with 11 bases separating them. CDR3 length: 14 amino acids. In germline, CDR1 is LGHDT, CDR2 YNNKEL (reference sequence). The DNA of the CDR3 is TGTGCCAGCAGCCAAGCCCCGGGGGGCGAAAAACTGTTTTTT. Residues: CASSQAPGGEKLFF.

The chain carries TRBV28 and TRBJ2-7, with D tentatively TRBD1 (5 bases). V shed 8 bases and J shed 3 bases, with 23 bases lying between them. The CDR3 has 16 residues. CDR1 MDHEN and CDR2 SYDVKM come from the germline V gene. CDR3 loop: CASGNQGPPPYYEQYF. The CDR3 DNA reads as TGTGCCAGCGGAAATCAGGGTCCCCCTCCCTACTACGAGCAGTACTTC. Supplemented by reference TRBV28 and TRBJ2-7, the full variable domain reads DVKVTQSSRYLVKRTGEKVFLECVQDMDHENMFWYRQDPGLGLRLIYFSYDVKMKEKGDIPEGYSVSREKKERFSLILESASTNQTSMYLCASGNQGPPPYYEQYFGPGTRLTVT.

The gene calls are TRBV20-1 and TRBJ2-7; 9 bases align to TRBD1. From germline, CDR1 is DFQATT and CDR2 SNEGSKA (reference sequence). The CDR3 sequence is 11 residues long. In DNA form, the CDR3 reads TGCAGCCCGGGACAGGGCTACGAGCAGTACTTC. Its translation is CSPGQGYEQYF.

This clone showed up just a few times. The V gene is TRBV7-8, the J gene TRBJ2-3, with TRBD2 as a possible D gene (6 bases). Germline values: CDR1 SGHVS, CDR2 FQNEAQ. Trimming took off 2 bases at V and 2 bases at J, with 11 bases between the two ends. The CDR3 is 15 amino acids. CDR3 DNA sequence: TGTGCCAGCAGCTTAAAGGGACTCTACACAGATACGCAGTATTTT. Residues: CASSLKGLYTDTQYF.

The V call is TRBV28, the J call TRBJ2-5; a weak D match, TRBD2 (6 bases). CDR3 length: 14 residues. Germline V gives CDR1 MDHEN, CDR2 SYDVKM. V lost 5 bases to trimming and J lost 7 bases, with 17 bases between them. CDR3 bases: TGTGCCAGCAGTGTCCGACTAGGTGTAGGGACCCAGTACTTC. Protein product: CASSVRLGVGTQYF.

At least ten counts were recorded for this clone. This chain uses TRBV3-1 (or the pseudogene TRBV3-2) with TRBJ2-1; 8 bases are shared with TRBD1. Unmatched junction bases numbered 1, after V lost 1 base and J lost 8 bases. Germline-derived CDR1 and CDR2 are LGHDT and YNNKEL (reference sequence). The CDR3 covers 13 residues. Here the CDR3 reads CASSQAGGHEQFF. CDR3 bases: TGTGCCAGCAGCCAAGCAGGGGGCCATGAGCAGTTCTTC.

The rearrangement uses TRBV19 and TRBJ1-1; 9 bases fit TRBD1. Germline trimming cut 5 bases from V and 4 bases from J; bases unmatched to any gene: 2. The germline CDR1 and CDR2 sequences are LNHDA and SQIVND (reference sequence). The CDR3 totals 13 residues. The CDR3 bases are TGTGCCAGTAGTGAGACAGGGGGCACTGAAGCTTTCTTT. It specifies CASSETGGTEAFF.

This clone was seen a few times. This chain connects TRBV5-6 to TRBJ2-7; D perhaps matches TRBD1 (6 bases). The CDR3 contains 14 residues. Trimming cost V 4 bases and J 2 bases, with 13 bases left between them. The germline V gene encodes CDR1 SGHDT and CDR2 YYEEEE. CDR3 in DNA: TGTGCCAGCAGCCAGGGACATAATGCCTACGAGCAGTACTTC. Encoded protein: CASSQGHNAYEQYF.

The V call is TRBV6-5, the J call TRBJ1-4, with TRBD1 as a possible D gene (5 bases). V was trimmed by 6 bases and J by 8 bases, leaving 13 bases between them. From germline, CDR1 is MNHEY and CDR2 SVGAGI. The CDR3 runs to 13 residues. The CDR3 loop reads CASSLPGSEKLFF. DNA of the CDR3: TGTGCCAGCAGCCTACCAGGGTCGGAAAAACTGTTTTTT.

This sequence joins TRBV19 and TRBJ2-7; D ambiguous. Germline V gene data show CDR1 as LNHDA and CDR2 as SQIVND (reference sequence). The CDR3 length is 12 residues. Between the trimmed V and J ends, which lost 10 bases and 0 bases, there was a span of 10 bases. The DNA of the CDR3 is TGTGCCATTCGGTTTAGCTCCTACGAGCAGTACTTC. Translation: CAIRFSSYEQYF.

This clone was counted only a few times. V usage is TRBV7-3 and J usage is TRBJ1-1; no clear D. Per the germline V gene, CDR1 is SGHTA and CDR2 is FQGTGA. The CDR3 contains 13 residues. Trimming cost V 3 bases and J 0 bases, with 5 bases left between them. The CDR3 sequence: CASSFAMNTEAFF. CDR3 DNA: TGTGCCAGCAGCTTTGCGATGAACACTGAAGCTTTCTTT.